These 31 T cell receptor beta chains were sequenced from one sample in a study of T cells in Graves' hyperthyroidism and ophthalmopathy. Researchers amplified the TCR beta CDR3 regions from RNA transcripts. First-round RT-PCR of the TCR CDR3 relied on the HTBI primer set. TCRdb itself ran the multiplex PCR reads through MiXCR, one entry per CDR3 protein. The sample yields roughly 290,000 distinct CDR3 sequences, about an eighth seen once. Material: blood. All receptors come from a woman in her 30s with Graves' hyperthyroidism that later progressed to Graves' ophthalmopathy.

The chain uses TRBV6-2 or TRBV6-3 and TRBJ2-3, with 8 bases that match TRBD1. Germline V lookup: CDR1 MNHEY, CDR2 SVGEGT. V gave up 2 bases and J gave up 6 bases; unmatched junction bases: 4. This CDR3 contains 14 residues. This chain's CDR3 is CASSYGQGRDTQYF. CDR3 coding DNA: TGTGCCAGCAGTTACGGACAGGGCCGGGATACGCAGTATTTT.

The chain joins TRBV7-2 to TRBJ1-3; 9 bases fit TRBD1. Germline V gene data show CDR1 as SGHTA and CDR2 as FQGNSA. The CDR3 spans 16 residues. J was trimmed by 4 bases and V by 4 bases; bases with no gene match: 8. In nucleotides, the CDR3 is TGTGCCAGCAGCTCTGACGGGACAGGGTTCGGAAACACCATATATTTT. As protein: CASSSDGTGFGNTIYF.

The chain recombines TRBV10-3 with TRBJ2-7, with TRBD2 identical over 7 bases. The ends lost 3 bases at V and 5 bases at J; junction bases unmatched: 10. This CDR3 contains 15 residues. The germline CDR1 and CDR2 sequences are ENHRY and SYGVKD. CDR3 protein: CAISDSGLGAHEQYF. CDR3 DNA: TGTGCCATCAGTGATTCCGGACTAGGGGCCCACGAGCAGTACTTC.

This clonotype has ten or more counts. The chain recombines TRBV14 with TRBJ2-2; D remains ambiguous. The CDR3 is 15 amino acids. Trimming shortened V by 1 base and J by 3 bases, and 9 bases separated the two germline ends. The V gene's germline CDR1 is SGHDN and CDR2 FVKESK. The CDR3 here is CASSQVAGYTGELFF. The CDR3 DNA follows: TGTGCCAGCAGCCAAGTGGCCGGCTACACCGGGGAGCTGTTTTTT.

This clonotype came up many times. V gene TRBV7-2 combines with J gene TRBJ2-1; D is unresolved. The V gene's germline CDR1 is SGHTA and CDR2 FQGNSA. CDR3 size: 12 residues. V was trimmed by 3 bases and J by 7 bases, leaving 7 bases between them. CDR3 region: CASSFGLNEQFF. Here the CDR3 DNA reads TGTGCCAGCAGCTTCGGTCTTAATGAGCAGTTCTTC.

This clonotype was counted between two and nine times. The V call is TRBV7-8, the J call TRBJ1-2; a possible D gene is TRBD1 (5 bases). This CDR3 comprises 15 residues. The germline gives CDR1 SGHVS, CDR2 FQNEAQ. With 2 bases removed from V and 2 bases from J, the gap between germline ends came to 12 bases. The chain's CDR3 is CASSLFPGPNYGYTF. The CDR3 DNA follows: TGTGCCAGCAGCTTATTCCCAGGGCCAAACTATGGCTACACCTTC.

There are many counts of this clonotype. The J gene is TRBJ1-5, the V gene TRBV30, with TRBD1 identical over 7 bases. The CDR3 consists of 13 residues. Trimming took 1 base from V and 7 from J; bases not matched to a gene: 4. Germline-derived CDR1 and CDR2 are GTSNPN and SVGIG (reference sequence). CDR3 nucleotides: TGTGCCTGGAGTGGACAGGGAAGGCAGCCCCAGCATTTT. Translating it yields CAWSGQGRQPQHF.

This clonotype was observed many times. The gene calls are TRBV3-1 and TRBJ1-2, with a tentative D call TRBD1 (5 bases). The CDR3 contains 13 residues. Germline V gene data show CDR1 as LGHDT and CDR2 as YNNKEL (reference sequence). Trimming shortened V by 3 bases and J by 8 bases, and 13 bases separated the two germline ends. The CDR3 bases are TGTGCCAGCAGCCAGGGTATCGGGGCAGGCTACACCTTC. This sequence encodes CASSQGIGAGYTF.

This clonotype has ten or more counts. The chain combines TRBV4-1 with TRBJ1-5; maybe TRBD1 (6 bases). The CDR3 sequence is 15 residues long. V shed 6 bases and J shed 4 bases, with 16 bases lying between them. Germline V gene sequence: CDR1 MGHRA, CDR2 YSYEKL. In nucleotides, the CDR3 is TGCGCCAGCAGTCGGCAGGGGAGGGAAAATCAGCCCCAGCATTTT. Translated, it gives CASSRQGRENQPQHF.

The J gene is TRBJ2-7, the V gene TRBV20-1; 9 positions agree with TRBD2. Germline V gives CDR1 DFQATT, CDR2 SNEGSKA (reference sequence). CDR3 length: 11 residues. J lost 7 bases, V lost 4 bases, and 2 bases had no gene match. CDR3 region: CSAIGLAEQYF. The DNA of the CDR3 is TGCAGTGCTATTGGACTAGCGGAGCAGTACTTC.

This chain uses TRBV6-2 or TRBV6-3 with TRBJ2-1; D is perhaps TRBD2 (6 bases). This CDR3 comprises 12 residues. CDR1 and CDR2 (germline): MNHEY, SVGEGT. V was clipped by 6 bases and J by 6 bases, with 9 bases between them. This CDR3 reads CASSGSSNEQFF. The CDR3, as DNA: TGTGCCAGCAGCGGGAGTAGCAATGAGCAGTTCTTC.

This clonotype was counted ten times or more. V usage is TRBV4-1 and J usage is TRBJ1-4, with 9 positions matching TRBD1. The J segment lost 7 bases and the V segment lost 1 base, leaving 7 bases of the junction unmatched. The CDR3 length is 16 residues. Germline CDR1 reads MGHRA; CDR2 reads YSYEKL. CDR3 sequence (DNA): TGCGCCAGCAGCCAAGGAGGGGGGACAGGGCGTGAAAAACTGTTTTTT. Its translation is CASSQGGGTGREKLFF.

This clonotype was detected ten times or more. This chain joins TRBV18 and TRBJ2-1, with 10 bases lining up with TRBD2. V trimming: 2 bases; J trimming: 7 bases; junction bases outside the gene matches: 11. This CDR3 spans 17 amino acids. Germline values: CDR1 KGHSH, CDR2 LQKENI. The CDR3 DNA follows: TGTGCCAGCTCACCAGGAATAGCGGGAGGCCGACAAAATGAGCAGTTCTTC. Amino acids: CASSPGIAGGRQNEQFF. Full variable domain (outside the CDR3, taken from reference TRBV18 and TRBJ2-1): NAGVMQNPRHLVRRRGQEARLRCSPMKGHSHVYWYRQLPEEGLKFMVYLQKENIIDESGMPKERFSAEFPKEGPSILRIQQVVRGDSAAYFCASSPGIAGGRQNEQFFGPGTRLTVL.

This clonotype showed up many times. The CDR3 nucleotides read TGCGCCAGCAGCCAAGATCCGGGGCCCCCCTACGAGCAGTACTTC. Its protein is CASSQDPGPPYEQYF. The chain carries TRBV4-3 and TRBJ2-7; D possibly matches TRBD1 or TRBD2 (5 bases each). CDR1 is LGHNA, CDR2 YSLEER, per germline. The length of the CDR3 is 15 residues. Deletions cut 0 bases from V and 2 bases from J, with 11 bases between.

Ten or more counts support this clonotype. The V gene is TRBV12-3 or TRBV12-4, the J gene TRBJ2-1; 10 nucleotides align to TRBD2. The CDR3 contains 19 residues. J lost 0 bases, V lost 11 bases, and 19 bases had no gene match. CDR3 sequence (DNA): TGTGCCCGCAAGGGACTCCTAGCGGGAGCCCCGAGCTCCTACAATGAGCAGTTCTTC. Translating gives CARKGLLAGAPSSYNEQFF.

V gene TRBV4-2 combines with J gene TRBJ2-1; no reliable D call. The CDR3 sequence is 16 residues long. CDR1 and CDR2 from the germline V gene are LGHNA and YNFKEQ. The V gene lost 0 bases and the J gene lost 7 bases, with 16 bases spanning the gap. CDR3 DNA sequence: TGTGCCAGCAGCCAAGACCCCATCGAAACTACGAATGAGCAGTTCTTC. Its protein is CASSQDPIETTNEQFF.

This clonotype was observed many times. V is TRBV28 and J is TRBJ1-5; D not resolved. Trimming left V 5 bases short and J 7 bases short, with 12 bases between. The CDR3 runs to 13 residues. Germline-derived CDR1 and CDR2 are MDHEN and SYDVKM. This CDR3 is CASSTRTLQPQHF. CDR3 in DNA: TGTGCCAGCAGTACGCGGACGCTCCAGCCCCAGCATTTT.

As to this clonotype: At one boundary the junction diverges from the germline segment, which might be a read error. The chain couples TRBV7-2 to TRBJ2-2, with 7 bases that match TRBD2. This CDR3 is 12 amino acids long. Germline CDR1 and CDR2: SGHTA and FQGNSA. The CDR3 reads CASSLNRGELFF. The CDR3 nucleotides read TGTGCCAGCAGCTTAAATCGGGGGGAACTGTTTTTT. Combining the CDR3 with reference TRBV7-2 and TRBJ2-2 gives the whole variable domain GAGVSQSPSNKVTEKGKDVELRCDPISGHTALYWYRQSLGQGLEFLIYFQGNSAPDKSGLPSDRFSAERTGGSVSTLTIQRTQQEDSAVYLCASSLNRGELFFGEGSRLTVL.

This clonotype was picked up a small number of times. The J gene is TRBJ1-2, the V gene TRBV11-1, with TRBD1 identical over 7 bases. The germline CDR1 and CDR2 sequences are SGHAT and FQDESV (reference sequence). Trimming at V came to 1 base and at J to 2 bases, leaving 1 base not matched to a gene. The CDR3 totals 14 residues. CDR3 amino acids: CASSLGGQNYGYTF. The CDR3 DNA follows: TGTGCCAGCAGCTTAGGGGGACAGAACTATGGCTACACCTTC.

This clonotype was seen repeatedly, ten times or more. J is TRBJ1-1 and V is TRBV7-3, with TRBD1 as a possible D gene (6 bases). Germline values: CDR1 SGHTA, CDR2 FQGTGA. V shed 5 bases and J shed 4 bases, with 17 bases lying between them. The CDR3 is 15 residues long. The CDR3 region is CASSLKTGSGTEAFF. The CDR3 DNA sequence: TGTGCCAGCAGCCTAAAGACAGGATCGGGCACTGAAGCTTTCTTT.

This clonotype was detected many times. The V gene is TRBV9, the J gene TRBJ1-1; 8 bases fit TRBD1. The V gene end was trimmed by 5 bases and the J gene end by 4 bases; junction bases not matched to a gene: 4. CDR1 is SGDLS, CDR2 YYNGEE, per germline. The CDR3 is 13 amino acids. CDR3 coding DNA: TGTGCCAGCAGTACAGGGGGAGGCACTGAAGCTTTCTTT. Protein: CASSTGGGTEAFF.

The CDR3 spells CASSVVPGTGELFF. CDR3 nucleotides: TGTGCCAGCAGCGTAGTTCCCGGCACCGGGGAGCTGTTTTTT. The chain combines TRBV9 with TRBJ2-2; D is undetermined. The CDR3 spans 14 residues. V shed 0 bases and J shed 4 bases, with 7 bases lying between them. Germline CDR1 reads SGDLS; CDR2 reads YYNGEE.

The genes are TRBV6-1 and TRBJ2-2, with a weak D call TRBD2 (6 bases). V lost 5 bases, J lost 6 bases, and 10 bases lay in between. The germline V gene encodes CDR1 MNHNS and CDR2 SASEGT. This CDR3 region has 13 residues. The CDR3 DNA follows: TGTGCCAGCAGTCCCGCGGGGCCCGGGGAGCTGTTTTTT. Amino acid sequence: CASSPAGPGELFF.

This chain joins TRBV29-1 and TRBJ1-2; a weak D match, TRBD1 (5 bases). The CDR3 runs to 11 residues. From germline, CDR1 is SQVTM and CDR2 ANQGSEA. The ends were cut back, 7 bases at V and 3 bases at J, with 9 bases in the middle. The CDR3 loop is CSAQGDYGYTF. As DNA, the CDR3 is TGCAGCGCTCAGGGAGACTATGGCTACACCTTC.

This clonotype was seen many times. The V gene is TRBV7-2, the J gene TRBJ2-5, with 11 bases aligning to TRBD2. Germline CDR1 and CDR2: SGHTA and FQGNSA. This CDR3 contains 15 residues. Losses at the gene ends were 5 bases for V and 2 bases for J; bases not matched to a gene: 4. The CDR3 region is CASSQTSGSQETQYF. Here the CDR3 DNA reads TGTGCCAGCAGCCAAACTAGCGGGAGTCAAGAGACCCAGTACTTC.

The chain combines TRBV6-1 with TRBJ1-4; D is unclear. V lost 8 bases and J 0 bases, leaving 13 bases between the germline ends. This CDR3 is built from 15 residues. Germline V lookup: CDR1 MNHNS, CDR2 SASEGT. The CDR3 DNA is TGTGCCAGCCGGCCCTCCGGGACAACTAATGAAAAACTGTTTTTT. It yields the protein CASRPSGTTNEKLFF.

This clonotype was seen a handful of times. The rearrangement joins TRBV29-1 to TRBJ1-4; D perhaps matches TRBD1 (5 bases). The CDR3 runs to 16 residues. The V end was cut by 4 bases, the J end by 0 bases, with 15 bases between. Germline loops: CDR1 SQVTM, CDR2 ANQGSEA. The CDR3 sequence: CSVASGSGATNEKLFF. The CDR3 DNA reads TGCAGCGTTGCGTCCGGGTCGGGGGCAACTAATGAAAAACTGTTTTTT.

This clonotype was detected many times. This chain links TRBV7-9 with TRBJ2-1, with TRBD2 identical over 7 bases. CDR1 is SEHNR, CDR2 FQNEAQ, per germline (reference sequence). The CDR3 runs to 15 residues. The V gene end was trimmed by 5 bases and the J gene end by 0 bases; junction bases not matched to a gene: 4. The CDR3 loop reads CASSPLASSYNEQFF. CDR3 in DNA: TGTGCCAGCAGCCCACTAGCGAGCTCCTACAATGAGCAGTTCTTC.

This clonotype was detected many times. J is TRBJ2-1 and V is TRBV6-1; possibly TRBD1 for D (6 bases). This CDR3 has 14 amino acids. CDR1 is MNHNS and CDR2 is SASEGT in the germline V gene. The V end lost 7 bases, the J end lost 2 bases, and 12 bases lay between the germline ends. CDR3 residues: CASNRGGAYNEQFF. The CDR3 nucleotides read TGTGCCAGCAATCGTGGGGGCGCCTACAATGAGCAGTTCTTC.

In this sample, this clonotype turned up a few times. This chain uses TRBV7-6 with TRBJ2-1, with D possibly TRBD2 on 5 matching bases. The V gene lost 5 bases and the J gene lost 9 bases, with 14 bases spanning the gap. This CDR3 region has 13 residues. CDR1 SGHVS and CDR2 FNYEAQ come from the germline V gene. The DNA for the CDR3 is TGTGCCAGCAGCCAGGACCCTGGAGGTGAGCAGTTCTTC. Amino acids: CASSQDPGGEQFF.

As to this clonotype: One end of the junction is discordant with germline, which a read error may explain. The V call is TRBV6-1, the J call TRBJ1-1; possibly TRBD1 for D (5 bases). The germline gives CDR1 MNHNS, CDR2 SASEGT. The CDR3 runs to 13 residues. This chain's CDR3 is CASRTRGLTVAFF. CDR3 sequence (DNA): TGTGCCAGCAGAACACGGGGCTTGACTGTAGCTTTCTTT.